A selection of T cell receptor beta chains follows, all from one sample in a study of blood T cell repertoires in COVID-19. Produced via immunoSEQ multiplex PCR; TCRdb's table is partial and in-frame only. The table has 150,000 to 200,000 clones, about 86% seen once. Sequencing was carried out using peripheral blood. These receptors all stem from a middle-aged man with active or convalescent COVID-19. Each CDR3 is given with its conserved first and last residue. Fields, in order: J gene, D gene, clone size, V gene, CDR3 DNA, CDR3 protein. D genes are given only for firm matches. A row's size may be missing; if present it is once, few, many or a size class.

TRBJ1-5,.,.,TRBV21-1,TGTGCCAGCAGCGGCGGAAGACAGGGAAACCTTTATTATAGCAATCAGCCCCAGCATTTT,CASSGGRQGNLYYSNQPQHF
TRBJ2-3,.,.,TRBV5-1,TGCGCCAGCAGCCCCTACGGTGCGGGGGAGGGGGACACAGATACGCAGTATTTT,CASSPYGAGEGDTDTQYF
TRBJ1-1,.,.,TRBV19,TGTGCCAGTAGCAACGGTTTGAACACTGAAGCTTTCTTT,CASSNGLNTEAFF
TRBJ2-3,TRBD2,.,TRBV9,TGTGCCAGCAGCGTAGGAGCTAGCGGGGGGAACACAGATACGCAGTATTTT,CASSVGASGGNTDTQYF
TRBJ2-2,.,.,TRBV7-9,TGTGCCAGCAGCCATCTCGCGGGGAACACCGGGGAGCTGTTTTTT,CASSHLAGNTGELFF
TRBJ2-2,TRBD1,once,TRBV7-9,TGTGCCAGCAGCCGCCCCCCCGGGACAGGGATCACCGGGGAGCTGTTTTTT,CASSRPPGTGITGELFF
TRBJ2-1,TRBD2,.,TRBV5-1,TGCGCCAGCAGCCGCGGGAGCGGGGCCTACAATGAGCAGTTCTTC,CASSRGSGAYNEQFF
TRBJ1-2,.,.,TRBV3-1/TRBV3-2,TGTGCCAGCAGCCAAGTCGGGAACTATGGCTACACCTTC,CASSQVGNYGYTF
TRBJ1-1,.,.,TRBV6-2/TRBV6-3,TGTGCCAGCAGTTACCTTCGACTTCTGAACACTGAAGCTTTCTTT,CASSYLRLLNTEAFF
TRBJ2-7,TRBD2,.,TRBV6-6,TGTGCCAGCAGTGCCGCCTTAGCGGGGGGCGGGGAGCAGTACTTC,CASSAALAGGGEQYF
TRBJ2-5,TRBD1,.,TRBV24-1,TGTGCCACCAGTGATTTGCGGACAGGGGGCTTGGAGACCCAGTACTTC,CATSDLRTGGLETQYF
TRBJ1-6,.,few,TRBV27,TGTGCCAGCAGTTCCCTCCCTCGGGGAGCTAATTCACCCCTCCACTTT,CASSSLPRGANSPLHF
TRBJ2-3,.,.,TRBV11-2,TGTGCCAGCAGCTTAGTCGGCGCGGGCACAGATACGCAGTATTTT,CASSLVGAGTDTQYF
TRBJ1-4,TRBD1,.,TRBV7-9,TGTGCCAGCAGCTGGACAGGGCGGGTCGGAAAACTGTTTTTT,CASSWTGRVGKLFF
TRBJ2-7,TRBD2,.,TRBV5-4,TGTGCCAGCAGCCCCTTTACTAGCGGGGTTTCCTACGAGCAGTACTTC,CASSPFTSGVSYEQYF
TRBJ2-2,.,.,TRBV7-2,TGTGCCAGCAGCTCGAGACGGGGTTCGGACGGGGAGCTGTTTTTT,CASSSRRGSDGELFF
TRBJ2-3,TRBD2,.,TRBV4-3,TGCGCCAGCAGCCAAGTACTGGAGCTAGCGGGGCCCAGCACAGATACGCAGTATTTT,CASSQVLELAGPSTDTQYF
TRBJ2-7,.,.,TRBV7-9,TGTGCCAGCAGACGTCCGGGGTCCAACGAGCAGTACTTC,CASRRPGSNEQYF
TRBJ1-6,TRBD1,.,TRBV18,TGTGCCAGCTCACCGCGGGACAGCAATAATTCACCCCTCCACTTT,CASSPRDSNNSPLHF
TRBJ2-1,TRBD2,.,TRBV14,TGTGCCAGCAGCTCGCGGGGGGGCCGTTTTAATGAGCAGTTCTTC,CASSSRGGRFNEQFF
TRBJ2-5,.,.,TRBV4-2,TGTGCCAGCAGCCAAGATTACGGGAGTTACGAGACCCAGTACTTC,CASSQDYGSYETQYF
TRBJ2-2,.,once,TRBV4-3,TGCGCCAGCAGCCAAGATATTCGTCCCGCGGGGAACACCGGGGAGCTGTTTTTT,CASSQDIRPAGNTGELFF
TRBJ2-1,TRBD2,.,TRBV7-9,TGTGCCAGCAGTCGCGGGAGGGCCAACTACAATGAGCAGTTCTTC,CASSRGRANYNEQFF
TRBJ2-1,.,.,TRBV23-1,TGCGCCAGCAGTCAACGGACCCTAAACCCCGGGAGCTCCTACAATGAGCAGTTCTTC,CASSQRTLNPGSSYNEQFF
TRBJ1-1,TRBD1,.,TRBV5-1,TGCGCCAGCAACTTCCCCACCTCGGACAGGGGGCTTGCTGAAGCTTTCTTT,CASNFPTSDRGLAEAFF
TRBJ1-2,.,.,TRBV9,TGTGCCAGCAGCGCTGGAGGGACTGCTAACTATGGCTACACCTTC,CASSAGGTANYGYTF
TRBJ1-4,.,.,TRBV4-3,TGCGCCAGCAGCCAAGAGGGCGGGGCAGGTGAAAAACTGTTTTTT,CASSQEGGAGEKLFF
TRBJ1-2,TRBD1,.,TRBV4-1,TGCGCCAGCAGCGCGAACCGGGACAGGGTTGACTATGGCTACACCTTC,CASSANRDRVDYGYTF
TRBJ2-3,TRBD1,.,TRBV9,TGTGCCAGCAGCGTTCGGACAGGTGATCTTACAGATACGCAGTATTTT,CASSVRTGDLTDTQYF
TRBJ1-1,.,.,TRBV13,TGTGCCAGCAGCTTTTCCAGGGGGAACACTGAAGCTTTCTTT,CASSFSRGNTEAFF
TRBJ2-6,TRBD2,.,TRBV15,TGTGCCACCAGCGGGGGACTAGCGGGAGGATCTGGGGCCAACGTCCTGACTTTC,CATSGGLAGGSGANVLTF
TRBJ1-5,.,.,TRBV12-3/TRBV12-4,TGTGCCAGCACAGACAGGATCAATCAGCCCCAGCATTTT,CASTDRINQPQHF
TRBJ1-2,.,.,TRBV5-1,TGCGCCAGCAGCTTAGGGACGGGAGATGGCTACACCTTC,CASSLGTGDGYTF
TRBJ2-3,TRBD2,.,TRBV7-9,TGTGCCAGCAGCTTAGCCGGACTAGCGACATTCACAGATACGCAGTATTTT,CASSLAGLATFTDTQYF
TRBJ2-2,.,.,TRBV7-9,TGTGCCAGCAGCTCAGGGACACAGAACACCGGGGAGCTGTTTTTT,CASSSGTQNTGELFF
TRBJ2-1,TRBD2,.,TRBV11-1,TGTGCCAGCAGCCCTACCAGGCTAGCGGCCTACAATGAGCAGTTCTTC,CASSPTRLAAYNEQFF
TRBJ1-2,.,few,TRBV25-1,TGTGCCAGCAGTGAAAGAGGGTATGGCTACACCTTC,CASSERGYGYTF
TRBJ1-2,.,few,TRBV4-3,TGCGCCAGCAGCCAGATTTGGGATGGGGGACTCCCGGCATTGCCCTTC,CASSQIWDGGLPALPF
TRBJ2-1,.,.,TRBV14,TGTGCCAGCAGCCTTGGGACTGTCTACAATGAGCAGTTCTTC,CASSLGTVYNEQFF
TRBJ2-7,.,.,TRBV7-9,TGTGCCAGCAGTATCCGACAGGATACCTACGAGCAGTACTTC,CASSIRQDTYEQYF
TRBJ2-7,TRBD1,.,TRBV7-9,TGTGCCAGCAGCCGGACAGGGTACGAGCAGTACTTC,CASSRTGYEQYF
TRBJ1-1,.,few,TRBV29-1,TGCAGCGTTGGGCGGGGGGACACTGAAGCTTTCTTT,CSVGRGDTEAFF
TRBJ2-1,TRBD2,.,TRBV7-9,TGTGCCAGCAGCCCCCGGACTAGCGGGATGAGCTATGAGCAGTTCTTC,CASSPRTSGMSYEQFF
TRBJ2-3,.,.,TRBV9,TGTGCCAGCAGCGTAGGCTCGGCCCTAGCGACTAGCACAGATACGCAGTATTTT,CASSVGSALATSTDTQYF
TRBJ1-4,TRBD1,.,TRBV5-1,TGCGCCAGCAGCTTGGCCGGGACAGGCGGGGAAAAACTGTTTTTT,CASSLAGTGGEKLFF
TRBJ2-7,.,.,TRBV6-5,TGTGCCAGCAGTTACGGGGGCGCCAACTACGAGCAGTACTTC,CASSYGGANYEQYF
TRBJ2-2,.,.,TRBV5-1,TGCGCCAGCAGCTTGGACAGGTTCACCGGGGAGCTGTTTTTT,CASSLDRFTGELFF
TRBJ1-1,TRBD1,.,TRBV9,TGTGCCAGCAGCGAGGGACAACAGGGGAGGCACACTGAAGCTTTCTTT,CASSEGQQGRHTEAFF
TRBJ2-3,.,.,TRBV20-1,TGCAGTGCTAATCGGGGAGATACGCAGTATTTT,CSANRGDTQYF
TRBJ1-2,.,.,TRBV28,TGTGCCAGCAGCCGTGTTTTGGCTGGCTACACCTTC,CASSRVLAGYTF
TRBJ2-7,TRBD1,.,TRBV4-1,TGCGCCAGCAGCCAATACAGGGGGCCCGACGAGCAGTACTTC,CASSQYRGPDEQYF
TRBJ1-5,.,.,TRBV6-2/TRBV6-3,TGTGCCAGCAGTTTTTCAGGGGTTCCTGGCAATCAGCCCCAGCATTTT,CASSFSGVPGNQPQHF
TRBJ2-2,.,once,TRBV11-2,TGTGCCAGCAGCACATCTTCGGGGTTCGCCGGGGAGCTGTTTTTT,CASSTSSGFAGELFF
TRBJ2-3,TRBD2,.,TRBV4-1,TGCGCCAGCAGCTCCCCGTTAGCGGGTTTTAGCACAGATACGCAGTATTTT,CASSSPLAGFSTDTQYF
TRBJ1-1,.,.,TRBV7-2,TGTGCCAGCAGCTTAGATCAGGCAACTGAAGCTTTCTTT,CASSLDQATEAFF